This TCR beta chain was recorded in a study of cytomegalovirus exposure and HLA in healthy donors. As for the study in general: From donors who were HLA-typed, an early data release held approximately 84 million unique TCRs.

Comments on this clone: Its antigen is as yet unknown.

Primers: 60 Vbeta forward and 13 Jbeta reverse. Assay used: immunoSEQ multiplex PCR; TCRdb lists only in-frame clones, some missing. This repertoire shows 100,000 or so clones, about 80% found once; its top ten account for approximately 5.6%. The germline V gene has CDR1 MNHEY and CDR2 SMNVEV (reference sequence). Losses at the gene ends were 5 bases for V and 0 bases for J; bases not matched to a gene: 16. This CDR3 contains 19 residues. Notes on the study in general: Several of the most significant clusters appeared, in a later analysis, to be linked to common viral pathogens. HLA allele associations emerged for 15,000 to 20,000 TCR beta sequences in a later analysis, at 0.05 false discovery rate.

The sequence derives from a man younger than 40 in good health and CMV-seropositive. The chain has TRBV27 and TRBJ2-7; 10 bases fit TRBD2. The sample taken for sequencing was PBMCs. The CDR3 region is CASSPPWGGSSGSSYEQYF. The CDR3 DNA reads TGTGCCAGCAGTCCCCCGTGGGGGGGATCTAGCGGGAGCTCCTACGAGCAGTACTTC.